The 28 T cell receptor beta chains below all came from one sample that was sequenced in a study of blood T cell repertoires in COVID-19. Clones were sequenced by immunoSEQ multiplex PCR, and TCRdb holds only the in-frame ones, with some missing. This sample has roughly 200,000 clones, with roughly 77% found just once. Sequences were obtained from PBMCs or T cells enriched from blood (not recorded which). The receptors shown here come from a man in his forties or fifties who had recovered from COVID-19.

Remarks on this clone: At one boundary the junction diverges from the germline segment, which might be a read error. J is TRBJ2-7 and V is TRBV6-1; the match to TRBD1 covers 9 bases. In germline, CDR1 is MNHNS, CDR2 SASEGT. The CDR3 consists of 16 residues. This CDR3 reads CASSVDPGQGPTSGNF. The CDR3, as DNA: TGTGCCAGCAGTGTGGATCCGGGACAGGGACCTACGAGTGGGAACTTC.

This clone has only one observation. The chain has TRBV27 and TRBJ2-2, with a weak D call TRBD1 (5 bases). The CDR3 is made up of 14 amino acids. V was clipped by 3 bases and J by 7 bases, with 12 bases between them. Germline V gene sequence: CDR1 MNHEY, CDR2 SMNVEV (reference sequence). CDR3 sequence: CASSFGRAVGELFF. CDR3 DNA sequence: TGTGCCAGCAGTTTCGGCAGGGCGGTCGGGGAGCTGTTTTTT.

A few counts support this clone. The chain links TRBV28 to TRBJ1-1; D is possibly TRBD1 (5 bases). V was trimmed by 6 bases and J by 4 bases, leaving 12 bases between them. In germline, CDR1 is MDHEN, CDR2 SYDVKM. The CDR3 loop spans 13 amino acids. The CDR3 DNA sequence: TGTGCCAGCAGCCCCGGGGGGGGCACTGAAGCTTTCTTT. Its translation: CASSPGGGTEAFF.

The CDR3 is CASSESGKSLSGANVLTF. For the CDR3, the DNA is TGTGCCAGCAGTGAATCAGGGAAGAGTTTGTCTGGGGCCAACGTCCTGACTTTC. The genes are TRBV2 and TRBJ2-6, with D possibly being TRBD1 (5 bases). The CDR3 contains 18 residues. Trimming pared 2 bases from V and 1 base from J, leaving 15 bases between. CDR1 is SNHLY, CDR2 FYNNEI, per germline.

The V gene is TRBV5-1, the J gene TRBJ2-1, with TRBD1 identical over 8 bases. The V and J ends lost 3 bases and 10 bases, in that order; junction bases with no gene match: 3. The CDR3 loop spans 12 amino acids. Per germline, CDR1 SGHRS and CDR2 YFSETQ. CDR3 nucleotide sequence: TGCGCCAGCAGCTCAGGGGGCTGGGAGCAGTTCTTC. Amino acids: CASSSGGWEQFF. Complete variable domain (other parts from reference TRBV5-1 and TRBJ2-1): KAGVTQTPRYLIKTRGQQVTLSCSPISGHRSVSWYQQTPGQGLQFLFEYFSETQRNKGNFPGRFSGRQFSNSRSEMNVSTLELGDSALYLCASSSGGWEQFFGPGTRLTVL.

The chain links TRBV12-5 to TRBJ1-1, with D perhaps TRBD1 (5 bases). V lost 2 bases to trimming and J lost 5 bases, with 15 bases between them. This CDR3 comprises 15 residues. Germline CDR1 and CDR2: LGHNT and FRNRAP. CDR3 residues: CASGLIRQLGTEAFF. The CDR3 bases are TGTGCTAGTGGTTTGATCAGACAGTTGGGGACTGAAGCTTTCTTT.

This rearrangement joins TRBV10-2 to TRBJ1-1, with 9 nucleotides matching TRBD1. V shed 0 bases and J 4 bases; nucleotides not matched to a gene: 3. The CDR3 extends over 15 amino acids. From germline, CDR1 is WSHSY and CDR2 SAAADI. This chain's CDR3 is CASSESTGGGTEAFF. The CDR3 DNA is TGCGCCAGCAGTGAGTCGACAGGGGGTGGCACTGAAGCTTTCTTT.

This clone was counted a single time. The chain uses TRBV5-1 and TRBJ2-1; 7 positions match TRBD1. Trimming at V came to 5 bases and at J to 4 bases, leaving 3 bases not matched to a gene. Germline CDR1 is SGHRS and CDR2 is YFSETQ. This CDR3 region has 13 residues. CDR3 nucleotides: TGCGCCAGCAGTCGACAGGGTTACAATGAGCAGTTCTTC. Amino acids: CASSRQGYNEQFF.

The rearrangement links TRBV3-1 (or the pseudogene TRBV3-2) to TRBJ2-3, with 14 bases that match TRBD2. Trimming cost V 4 bases and J 0 bases; bases outside gene matches: 6. Germline V gives CDR1 LGHDT, CDR2 YNNKEL (reference sequence). The CDR3 sequence is 18 residues long. The CDR3 region has the DNA TGTGCCAGCAGCCTCAAGACTAGCGGGAGGGCTAGCACAGATACGCAGTATTTT. Amino acids: CASSLKTSGRASTDTQYF.

The genes are TRBV6-5 and TRBJ2-5; 9 positions match TRBD1. Germline V gene sequence: CDR1 MNHEY, CDR2 SVGAGI. Trimming cost V 3 bases and J 4 bases; bases outside gene matches: 6. This CDR3 has 15 amino acids. This chain's CDR3 is CASSYGTGHLETQYF. CDR3 coding DNA: TGTGCCAGCAGTTATGGGACAGGGCATTTAGAGACCCAGTACTTC.

The chain uses TRBV5-6 and TRBJ1-2; no clear D gene. Trimming took off 2 bases at V and 7 bases at J, with 9 bases between the two ends. Germline V gene sequence: CDR1 SGHDT, CDR2 YYEEEE. The CDR3 spans 12 residues. In DNA form, the CDR3 reads TGTGCCAGCAGCTTAAGTTGGAGTGGCTACACCTTC. Its protein product is CASSLSWSGYTF.

This rearrangement joins TRBV5-4 to TRBJ2-6; D uncertain. Trimming took 6 bases from V and 4 from J, leaving 17 bases between them. CDR3 length: 16 residues. From germline, CDR1 is SGHNT and CDR2 YYREEE (reference sequence). CDR3 DNA: TGTGCCAGCACCCCTTCCGCCTCCCGGGGGGCCAACGTCCTGACTTTC. It encodes CASTPSASRGANVLTF.

The sample holds one count of this clone. CDR3 DNA: TGCGCCAGCAGCTTTTTGGGACAGGAATCTGATGGCTACACCTTC. Its translation is CASSFLGQESDGYTF. The rearrangement uses TRBV5-1 and TRBJ1-2; 8 bases map to TRBD1. V shed 2 bases and J 6 bases; nucleotides not matched to a gene: 9. The CDR3 runs 15 residues. Germline CDR1 is SGHRS and CDR2 is YFSETQ.

The J gene is TRBJ2-1, the V gene TRBV11-2; 9 bases fit TRBD2. Unmatched junction bases numbered 8, after V lost 2 bases and J lost 9 bases. The germline CDR1 and CDR2 sequences are SGHAT and FQNNGV. This CDR3 spans 15 amino acids. The chain's CDR3 is CASSLHSGRGSEQFF. CDR3 nucleotides: TGTGCCAGCAGCTTACATAGCGGGAGAGGGAGTGAGCAGTTCTTC.

The J gene is TRBJ2-5, the V gene TRBV27; 9 nucleotides match TRBD1. The CDR3 length is 16 residues. Trimming removed 6 bases from V and 2 bases from J; junction bases left unmatched: 10. Germline V gene lookup returns CDR1 MNHEY and CDR2 SMNVEV (reference sequence). The CDR3 nucleotides read TGTGCCAGCAGATCAAAGGACAGGGGACTGCAAGAGACCCAGTACTTC. Translating gives CASRSKDRGLQETQYF.

The chain uses TRBV18 and TRBJ2-3; 9 nucleotides agree with TRBD2. J lost 6 bases, V lost 0 bases, and 7 bases had no gene match. Germline lookup yields CDR1 KGHSH and CDR2 LQKENI. This CDR3 is built from 16 residues. The CDR3 coding sequence is TGTGCCAGCTCACCACCGGGGGTAGCGGGAGCTGATACGCAGTATTTT. It encodes CASSPPGVAGADTQYF.

The gene calls are TRBV9 and TRBJ2-1; 10 bases line up with TRBD2. Germline-derived CDR1 and CDR2 are SGDLS and YYNGEE. V lost 1 base and J lost 8; bases outside the gene matches: 3. This CDR3 contains 14 residues. CDR3 DNA: TGTGCCAGCAGCGTACGAGCGGGAGGGCATGAGCAGTTCTTC. It is translated as CASSVRAGGHEQFF. Full variable domain (rest looked up from reference TRBV9 and TRBJ2-1): DSGVTQTPKHLITATGQRVTLRCSPRSGDLSVYWYQQSLDQGLQFLIQYYNGEERAKGNILERFSAQQFPDLHSELNLSSLELGDSALYFCASSVRAGGHEQFFGPGTRLTVL.

V and J are TRBV20-1 and TRBJ1-1, with unresolved D. Looked up from germline, CDR1 is DFQATT and CDR2 is SNEGSKA (reference sequence). The CDR3 spans 11 residues. This chain's CDR3 is CSLHHQSGAFF. The CDR3 DNA sequence: TGCAGCCTCCACCACCAGTCAGGAGCTTTCTTT.

This sequence joins TRBV19 and TRBJ1-5, with 8 nucleotides matching TRBD1. The V gene's germline CDR1 is LNHDA and CDR2 SQIVND (reference sequence). The CDR3 loop spans 15 amino acids. V shed 6 bases, J shed 5 bases, and the junction held 9 bases outside the gene matches. The CDR3 nucleotides read TGTGCCAGTAGGATACAGGGGGACGGTCATCAGCCCCAGCATTTT. Its translation: CASRIQGDGHQPQHF.

The rearrangement uses TRBV19 and TRBJ2-1, with TRBD2 matching over 8 bases. The CDR3 contains 16 residues. J lost 0 bases, V lost 3 bases, and 4 bases had no gene match. Germline CDR1 reads LNHDA; CDR2 reads SQIVND (reference sequence). The CDR3 DNA reads TGTGCCAGTAGTATGAGGAGCGGGGGCTCCTACAATGAGCAGTTCTTC. Amino acids: CASSMRSGGSYNEQFF.

The V and J genes are TRBV21-1 and TRBJ2-7; the table's D call, TRBD1, was not checked against the DNA. TRBV21-1 is a documented pseudogene. The CDR3 is 14 amino acids. Here the CDR3 DNA reads TGTGCCAGCAGCAAGCGGGACAGGACCTACGAGCAGTACTTC. Encoded protein: CASSKRDRTYEQYF.

The chain joins TRBV5-1 to TRBJ2-1; TRBD1 agrees at 7 bases. CDR3 size: 16 residues. Per germline, CDR1 SGHRS and CDR2 YFSETQ. With V trimmed by 0 bases and J by 3 bases, 6 bases remained unmatched. The CDR3 region has the DNA TGCGCCAGCAGCTTGGGTTACGGGACAGTCTACAATGAGCAGTTCTTC. This codes for CASSLGYGTVYNEQFF.

DNA of the CDR3: TGCGCCAGCAGCCATGGACAGGCAAACACTGAAGCTTTCTTT. The encoded protein is CASSHGQANTEAFF. The chain is built from TRBV4-1 and TRBJ1-1; 7 bases fit TRBD1. Germline CDR1 and CDR2: MGHRA and YSYEKL. The CDR3 totals 14 residues. The V gene end was trimmed by 3 bases and the J gene end by 2 bases; junction bases not matched to a gene: 3.

The genes are TRBV11-2 and TRBJ1-5, with D possibly being TRBD1 (6 bases). V lost 0 bases and J 4 bases, leaving 10 bases between the germline ends. The CDR3 loop spans 15 amino acids. Looked up from germline, CDR1 is SGHAT and CDR2 is FQNNGV. The CDR3 DNA follows: TGTGCCAGCAGCTTAGACCCGACAGGTAATCAGCCCCAGCATTTT. Residues: CASSLDPTGNQPQHF.

The rearrangement links TRBV5-5 to TRBJ1-2; no reliable D call. The CDR3 is 15 amino acids. Germline CDR1 SGHKS, CDR2 YYEKEE (reference sequence). V was trimmed by 0 bases and J by 8 bases, leaving 17 bases between them. The CDR3 nucleotides are TGTGCCAGCAGCTTGGAGGCCAGGCCCCCGGGGGGCTACACCTTC. Protein: CASSLEARPPGGYTF.

CDR3 nucleotide sequence: TGTGCCAGCAGCCCCGGACAACAGCAGTTCTTC. This gives the protein CASSPGQQQFF. This sequence joins TRBV9 and TRBJ2-1, with D perhaps TRBD1 (5 bases). Germline CDR1 SGDLS, CDR2 YYNGEE. The V end was cut by 4 bases, the J end by 11 bases, with 10 bases between. This CDR3 is 11 amino acids long.

The table lists this clone with a count of one. This sequence joins TRBV5-1 and TRBJ2-4; TRBD2 matches at 12 bases. The CDR3 runs 19 residues. The V and J ends lost 4 bases and 0 bases, in that order; junction bases with no gene match: 11. Per germline, CDR1 SGHRS and CDR2 YFSETQ. CDR3 region: CASSPGLAGHLLAKNIQYF. CDR3 bases: TGCGCCAGCAGCCCCGGACTAGCGGGGCACCTCCTAGCCAAAAACATTCAGTACTTC.

This clone came up once. The chain has TRBV7-8 and TRBJ2-1; 9 bases align to TRBD2. The CDR3 is made up of 14 amino acids. CDR1 SGHVS and CDR2 FQNEAQ come from the germline V gene. Trimming at V came to 1 base and at J to 8 bases, leaving 3 bases not matched to a gene. The CDR3 sequence: CASSLGGGEDEQFF. The CDR3 DNA reads TGTGCCAGCAGCTTAGGCGGGGGGGAAGATGAGCAGTTCTTC.